The rows below give T cell receptor beta chains drawn from one sample of a study of T cells in localized non-small cell lung cancer. TCRdb keeps only in-frame clones here, not all; method: immunoSEQ multiplex PCR. The sample consists of about 20,000 clones, about 87% of them appearing once. Sequences were derived from PBMCs, sampled before any cancer treatment. All receptors come from a man between 40 and 70 years old with stage II squamous cell lung carcinoma. Both conserved end residues are part of each CDR3. The D gene is left open where the match is weak. Clone size, where shown, is once, few, many, or a class for clones that have expanded.

NA	TRBV6-1	TRBJ1-5	NA	CASSAQGSNQPQHF	TGTGCCAGCAGTGCTCAGGGTAGCAATCAGCCCCAGCATTTT
NA	TRBV6-4	TRBJ2-1	NA	CASSDRAGSYNEQFF	TGTGCCAGCAGTGACAGGGCTGGCTCCTACAATGAGCAGTTCTTC
NA	TRBV6-1	TRBJ1-1	NA	CASSDTAKAFF	TGTGCCAGCAGTGATACAGCCAAAGCTTTCTTT
once	TRBV5-1	TRBJ1-1	NA	CASRLQRMNTEAFF	TGCGCCAGCAGACTACAGAGAATGAACACTGAAGCTTTCTTT
once	TRBV27	TRBJ2-5	NA	CASSPPDGGPGEETQYF	TGTGCCAGCAGTCCACCCGACGGTGGTCCGGGGGAAGAGACCCAGTACTTC
NA	TRBV4-1	TRBJ1-5	NA	CASSQEAVGGNQPQHF	TGCGCCAGCAGCCAAGAAGCGGTGGGTGGCAATCAGCCCCAGCATTTT
NA	TRBV7-2	TRBJ2-1	TRBD2	CASSRSGGGGREQFF	TGTGCCAGCAGCCGTAGCGGGGGAGGGGGACGTGAGCAGTTCTTC
NA	TRBV5-1	TRBJ2-1	TRBD2	CATLAGGPRDEQFF	TGCGCCACCTTAGCGGGAGGTCCGAGAGATGAGCAGTTCTTC
NA	TRBV30	TRBJ2-7	NA	CAWSVGRGSYEQYF	TGTGCCTGGAGTGTAGGTAGGGGAAGCTACGAGCAGTACTTC
NA	TRBV4-3	TRBJ2-1	TRBD2	CASSQAKSGTGAYNEQFF	TGCGCCAGCAGCCAAGCTAAGAGCGGGACGGGAGCCTACAATGAGCAGTTCTTC
NA	TRBV5-1	TRBJ2-2	TRBD2	CASSARLAGDTGELFF	TGCGCCAGCAGTGCCCGACTAGCGGGAGATACCGGGGAGCTGTTTTTT
NA	TRBV5-1	TRBJ2-5	TRBD2	CASSNSGGAVRETQYF	TGCGCCAGCAGCAACAGCGGGGGGGCCGTAAGGGAGACCCAGTACTTC
few	TRBV5-1	TRBJ2-7	NA	CASSRDRPRPYEQYF	TGCGCCAGCAGCCGTGACAGACCGAGACCCTACGAGCAGTACTTC
NA	TRBV6-4	TRBJ2-5	NA	CASSEGGVEGETQYF	TGTGCCAGCAGTGAAGGAGGCGTGGAGGGGGAGACCCAGTACTTC
once	TRBV7-2	TRBJ1-1	NA	CASSFVGGATNTEAFF	TGTGCCAGCAGCTTCGTGGGGGGGGCAACCAACACTGAAGCTTTCTTT
NA	TRBV5-4	TRBJ1-2	NA	CASSLAGVDGYTF	TGTGCCAGCAGCTTGGCAGGGGTGGACGGCTACACCTTC
NA	TRBV19	TRBJ2-5	NA	CASGSLQETQYF	TGTGCCAGTGGGAGCCTCCAAGAGACCCAGTACTTC
once	TRBV6-5	TRBJ2-7	TRBD2	CASSLLAGAGYEQYF	TGTGCCAGCAGCCTCTTAGCGGGGGCTGGTTACGAGCAGTACTTC
NA	TRBV6-5	TRBJ2-1	TRBD1	CASSLQGAIYNEQFF	TGTGCTAGCAGCCTACAGGGGGCAATCTACAATGAGCAGTTCTTC
NA	TRBV5-1	TRBJ2-4	NA	CASSLLRGDIQYF	TGCGCCAGCAGTCTTCTTCGCGGGGACATTCAGTACTTC
few	TRBV19	TRBJ1-2	TRBD1	CASMDRAVYGYTF	TGTGCCAGTATGGACAGGGCTGTGTATGGCTACACCTTC
NA	TRBV29-1	TRBJ2-1	NA	CSVATSGAVYNEQFF	TGCAGCGTCGCCACTTCCGGTGCAGTATACAATGAGCAGTTCTTC
NA	TRBV5-1	TRBJ1-5	NA	CASSFDGGTSNQPQHF	TGCGCCAGCAGCTTCGATGGGGGGACCAGCAATCAGCCCCAGCATTTT
NA	TRBV5-1	TRBJ2-7	TRBD1	CASRPLTGDSSEQYF	TGCGCCAGCAGACCCTTAACCGGGGACAGCAGCGAGCAGTACTTC
NA	TRBV6-5	TRBJ2-3	NA	CASADSLGDTQYF	TGTGCCTCAGCAGACAGTTTGGGAGATACGCAGTATTTT
NA	TRBV4-3	TRBJ2-5	TRBD2	CASSQDSRGGLTQYF	TGCGCCAGCAGCCAAGACTCGCGGGGGGGTTTGACCCAGTACTTC
NA	TRBV19	TRBJ2-7	TRBD1	CASSIAGQGAGYEQYF	TGTGCCAGTAGTATAGCGGGACAGGGGGCTGGGTACGAGCAGTACTTC
NA	TRBV4-1	TRBJ2-1	NA	CASSPALLADYNEQFF	TGCGCCAGCAGCCCGGCCTTGTTAGCAGACTACAATGAGCAGTTCTTC
NA	TRBV11-2	TRBJ2-5	NA	CASSLGGILQETQYF	TGTGCCAGCAGCTTAGGGGGAATTTTACAAGAGACCCAGTACTTC
medium-sized	TRBV7-9	TRBJ1-4	TRBD1	CASSGDRGRYDEKLFF	TGTGCCAGCAGCGGGGACAGGGGGCGGTATGATGAAAAACTGTTTTTT
NA	TRBV19	TRBJ2-1	NA	CASSIGSNNEQFF	TGTGCCAGTAGTATTGGCTCCAACAATGAGCAGTTCTTC
NA	TRBV6-5	TRBJ2-1	TRBD2	CASSLGSGGSNEQFF	TGTGCCAGCAGTCTCGGTAGCGGGGGGTCCAATGAGCAGTTCTTC
NA	TRBV7-9	TRBJ1-1	NA	CASSDFAGNTEAFF	TGTGCCAGCAGCGACTTTGCAGGGAACACTGAAGCTTTCTTT
NA	TRBV18	TRBJ1-4	TRBD1	CASSSGTGNEKLFF	TGTGCCAGCTCATCCGGGACAGGGAATGAAAAACTGTTTTTT
few	TRBV2	TRBJ1-3	NA	CASSLNLAGSRNTIYF	TGTGCCAGCAGTCTAAATTTGGCAGGCTCACGAAACACCATATATTTT
once	TRBV30	TRBJ2-7	NA	CAWSPTSLDEQYF	TGTGCCTGGAGTCCGACAAGTCTCGACGAGCAGTACTTC
NA	TRBV6-1	TRBJ2-7	NA	CASSEGWGAHEQYF	TGTGCCAGCAGTGAAGGGTGGGGGGCCCACGAGCAGTACTTC
few	TRBV28	TRBJ2-7	TRBD1	CASRHPGQGAYEQYF	TGTGCCAGCAGACATCCGGGACAGGGGGCTTACGAGCAGTACTTC
NA	TRBV30	TRBJ2-7	TRBD1	CAWSLPGQFTEQYF	TGTGCCTGGAGTCTACCGGGACAGTTTACAGAGCAGTACTTC
NA	TRBV18	TRBJ2-2	NA	CASSRGQNTGELFF	TGTGCCAGCTCGCGCGGACAGAACACCGGGGAGCTGTTTTTT
NA	TRBV6-4	TRBJ2-1	TRBD2	CASSEERGGYNEQFF	TGTGCCAGCAGTGAAGAGCGGGGGGGCTACAATGAGCAGTTCTTC
NA	TRBV5-4	TRBJ2-7	NA	CASSLVGSYEQYF	TGTGCCAGCAGCTTGGTAGGCTCCTACGAGCAGTACTTC
few	TRBV28	TRBJ2-7	TRBD1	CASSPTGVQNEQYF	TGTGCCAGCAGCCCGACAGGGGTTCAAAACGAGCAGTACTTC
NA	TRBV7-3	TRBJ1-1	NA	CASSLGFGQAEAFF	TGTGCCAGCAGCTTAGGGTTCGGGCAAGCCGAAGCTTTCTTT
NA	TRBV18	TRBJ1-5	TRBD1	CASSRGQGGNQPQHF	TGTGCCAGCTCTAGGGGGCAGGGCGGTAATCAGCCCCAGCATTTT
NA	TRBV6-6	TRBJ1-6	NA	CASSLVGLHNSPLHF	TGTGCCAGCAGCTTAGTGGGGCTCCACAATTCACCCCTCCACTTT
NA	TRBV5-1	TRBJ2-2	NA	CASSLGAAGPPAGELFF	TGCGCCAGCAGCTTGGGGGCGGCAGGTCCCCCTGCCGGGGAGCTGTTTTTT
NA	TRBV7-9	TRBJ2-3	NA	CASSLAMGGTDTQYF	TGTGCCAGCAGCTTAGCAATGGGCGGGACAGATACGCAGTATTTT
NA	TRBV5-4	TRBJ1-3	NA	CASSLDGNTIYF	TGTGCCAGCAGCTTGGATGGAAACACCATATATTTT
NA	TRBV18	TRBJ1-1	NA	CASSPRLGPSEAFF	TGTGCCAGCTCACCCCGTCTGGGGCCCTCGGAAGCTTTCTTT
NA	TRBV2	TRBJ2-7	NA	CASSAFSYEQYF	TGTGCCAGCAGTGCTTTTTCCTACGAGCAGTACTTC
NA	TRBV5-1	TRBJ1-2	TRBD1	CASSVTGGDDYTF	TGCGCCAGCAGCGTAACAGGGGGGGACGACTACACCTTC
NA	TRBV5-4	TRBJ2-1	TRBD2	CASSLPTSGTYNEQFF	TGTGCCAGCAGCTTGCCCACTAGCGGGACATACAATGAGCAGTTCTTC
NA	TRBV5-1	TRBJ1-1	TRBD1	CASSLEQGANTEAFF	TGCGCCAGCAGCTTGGAACAGGGGGCAAACACTGAAGCTTTCTTT
NA	TRBV4-1	TRBJ2-3	NA	CASSHPLGSGSTDTQYF	TGCGCCAGCAGCCACCCCCTGGGAAGCGGGAGCACAGATACGCAGTATTTT